The 25 T cell receptor beta chains below come from one sample, sequenced in a study of beta chain features in type 1 diabetes. Study results and limitations: TCRB CDR3 length was moderately but significantly reduced in all four CD4+ subsets of Type 1 diabetes patients.

Expressed TCRB transcripts were sequenced after all isolated RNA was converted to cDNA. Repertoires were generated with immunoSEQ multiplex PCR, while TCRdb's copy carries only in-frame clones and drops some. Of 310,000 or so clones in the sample, around 9% were seen once. Their antigen targets remain unknown. The sample comprised central memory CD4+ T cells from blood. All receptors come from a man under 40 with type 1 diabetes.

This clone has ten or more counts. V gene TRBV10-3 combines with J gene TRBJ1-5, with TRBD1 as a possible D gene (5 bases). Germline V CDR1 and CDR2: ENHRY, SYGVKD. V was shortened by 4 bases and J by 5 bases, with 12 bases between the two germline ends. The CDR3 has 14 residues. CDR3 sequence: CAISGGGGDQPQHF. The CDR3 DNA follows: TGTGCCATCAGTGGAGGTGGGGGGGATCAGCCCCAGCATTTT.

The chain employs TRBV1 and TRBJ2-3; the tabulated D call, TRBD2, remains unverified against the DNA. TRBV1 is flagged as a pseudogene. This CDR3 region has 15 residues. As DNA, the CDR3 is TGCACCAGCAGCCTAGCGGGGACGCCCACAGATACGCAGTATTTT. Protein sequence: CTSSLAGTPTDTQYF.

The chain joins TRBV20-1 to TRBJ1-1; D is unclear. The CDR3 covers 11 residues. CDR1 and CDR2 (germline): DFQATT, SNEGSKA (reference sequence). Trimming removed 3 bases from V and 8 bases from J, with 10 bases in between. Here the CDR3 reads CSASSAAEAFF. The CDR3 DNA reads TGCAGTGCTAGTTCCGCTGCCGAAGCTTTCTTT.

This chain uses TRBV7-9 with TRBJ2-5; D gene unclear. The CDR3 consists of 13 residues. Germline V lookup: CDR1 SEHNR, CDR2 FQNEAQ (reference sequence). Trimming shortened V by 5 bases and J by 4 bases, and 11 bases separated the two germline ends. This chain's CDR3 is CASSPPTPETQYF. CDR3 nucleotides: TGTGCCAGCAGCCCCCCGACCCCAGAGACCCAGTACTTC. The full variable domain, with the rest looked up from reference TRBV7-9 and TRBJ2-5, is DTGVSQNPRHKITKRGQNVTFRCDPISEHNRLYWYRQTLGQGPEFLTYFQNEAQLEKSRLLSDRFSAERPKGSFSTLEIQRTEQGDSAMYLCASSPPTPETQYFGPGTRLLVL.

This clone occurred a few times. The chain employs TRBV6-5 and TRBJ1-2; D ambiguous. The germline V gene has CDR1 MNHEY and CDR2 SVGAGI. CDR3 length equals 13 residues. The germline V and J ends were trimmed by 8 bases and 4 bases, with 14 bases remaining between them. CDR3 residues: CASGDSDGYGYTF. The CDR3 DNA is TGTGCCAGCGGAGACTCGGACGGCTATGGCTACACCTTC.

This clone was seen more than once but under ten times. The rearrangement joins TRBV7-2 to TRBJ2-7, with D possibly being TRBD2 (6 bases). The CDR3 spans 14 residues. Germline loops: CDR1 SGHTA, CDR2 FQGNSA. V was shortened by 6 bases and J by 0 bases, with 12 bases between the two germline ends. As DNA, the CDR3 is TGTGCCAGCAGTGCGGGATTCAGCTCCTACGAGCAGTACTTC. Translating it yields CASSAGFSSYEQYF.

The chain joins TRBV28 to TRBJ1-4; TRBD1 matches 8 bases. The CDR3 length is 14 residues. Germline lookup yields CDR1 MDHEN and CDR2 SYDVKM. J gave up 8 bases and V 5 bases, and 7 bases lay outside the gene matches. The CDR3 is CASSVTGVGEKLFF. CDR3 nucleotide sequence: TGTGCCAGCAGTGTGACAGGGGTAGGAGAAAAACTGTTTTTT.

Note on this clone: Other DNA sequences in the same sample also yield this CDR3. This sequence joins TRBV7-2 and TRBJ1-5; perhaps TRBD1 as D (5 bases). This CDR3 spans 14 amino acids. The V gene's germline CDR1 is SGHTA and CDR2 FQGNSA. The V end lost 5 bases, the J end lost 3 bases, and 11 bases lay between the germline ends. Here the CDR3 reads CASSPRGTNQPQHF. The CDR3 region has the DNA TGTGCCAGCAGCCCACGGGGGACCAATCAGCCCCAGCATTTT.

This clone was detected only a few times. The V gene is TRBV5-4, the J gene TRBJ1-2; 7 positions agree with TRBD1. Germline CDR1 SGHNT, CDR2 YYREEE (reference sequence). CDR3 length: 13 residues. The ends lost 2 bases at V and 5 bases at J; junction bases unmatched: 3. The CDR3 here is CASSFQGDYGYTF. CDR3 DNA: TGTGCCAGCAGCTTTCAGGGGGATTATGGCTACACCTTC.

This clone was seen repeatedly, ten times or more. The V call is TRBV4-3, the J call TRBJ2-6; the D gene is possibly TRBD1 (6 bases). V was clipped by 1 base and J by 2 bases, with 15 bases between them. The CDR3 sequence is 18 residues long. Germline CDR1 reads LGHNA; CDR2 reads YSLEER. The chain's CDR3 is CASSQGQALNPGANVLTF. CDR3 nucleotides: TGCGCCAGCAGCCAAGGACAGGCACTTAACCCTGGGGCCAACGTCCTGACTTTC.

The chain is built from TRBV6-6 and TRBJ2-7; 9 bases are a match to TRBD2. Losses at the gene ends were 6 bases for V and 1 base for J; bases not matched to a gene: 4. Germline V CDR1 and CDR2: MNHNY, SVGAGI (reference sequence). This CDR3 contains 14 residues. The CDR3 sequence: CASRSLAGSYEQYF. DNA of the CDR3: TGTGCCAGCAGATCGCTAGCGGGGTCCTACGAGCAGTACTTC.

V usage is TRBV5-1 and J usage is TRBJ2-7, with unresolved D. V shed 4 bases and J shed 0 bases, with 11 bases lying between them. CDR1 is SGHRS and CDR2 is YFSETQ in the germline V gene. The CDR3 contains 14 residues. The CDR3 loop reads CASSLPTDSYEQYF. The DNA of the CDR3 is TGCGCCAGCAGCCTCCCGACGGACTCCTACGAGCAGTACTTC.

The CDR3 DNA reads TGTGCCAGTAGTATCGGGACAGGGGTATCGGAAGAGACCCAGTACTTC. As protein: CASSIGTGVSEETQYF. The V gene is TRBV19, the J gene TRBJ2-5; 10 bases align to TRBD1. The trim removed 3 bases at V and 3 bases at J, leaving 7 bases unmatched. Germline V gene sequence: CDR1 LNHDA, CDR2 SQIVND (reference sequence). The CDR3 totals 16 residues. Full variable domain (missing parts from reference TRBV19 and TRBJ2-5): DGGITQSPKYLFRKEGQNVTLSCEQNLNHDAMYWYRQDPGQGLRLIYYSQIVNDFQKGDIAEGYSVSREKKESFPLTVTSAQKNPTAFYLCASSIGTGVSEETQYFGPGTRLLVL.

This clone has only a few counts. V and J are TRBV27 and TRBJ2-5, with TRBD1 matching over 9 bases. This CDR3 has 16 amino acids. V was pared by 5 bases and J by 0 bases, with 7 bases of the junction left unmatched. The V gene's germline CDR1 is MNHEY and CDR2 SMNVEV (reference sequence). CDR3 residues: CASSPGQGRDQETQYF. CDR3 in DNA: TGTGCCAGCAGTCCCGGACAGGGGCGAGACCAAGAGACCCAGTACTTC.

The rearrangement joins TRBV6-6 to TRBJ1-2, with 7 bases aligning to TRBD1. Losses at the gene ends were 7 bases for V and 3 bases for J; bases not matched to a gene: 8. This CDR3 is built from 14 residues. CDR1 is MNHNY, CDR2 SVGAGI, per germline (reference sequence). The CDR3 region has the DNA TGTGCCAGCATGGAGGGGGCGGTTTACTATGGCTACACCTTC. As protein: CASMEGAVYYGYTF.

This clone was seen ten or more times. CDR3 coding DNA: TGTGCCAGCAGCTTAGCGCTAGCGGGGATGTACAATGAGCAGTTCTTC. Protein sequence: CASSLALAGMYNEQFF. The rearrangement uses TRBV7-2 and TRBJ2-1; TRBD2 agrees at 9 bases. The V and J ends lost 0 bases and 4 bases, in that order; junction bases with no gene match: 4. The length of the CDR3 is 16 residues. The germline V gene encodes CDR1 SGHTA and CDR2 FQGNSA. The full variable domain, completed using reference TRBV7-2 and TRBJ2-1, is GAGVSQSPSNKVTEKGKDVELRCDPISGHTALYWYRQSLGQGLEFLIYFQGNSAPDKSGLPSDRFSAERTGGSVSTLTIQRTQQEDSAVYLCASSLALAGMYNEQFFGPGTRLTVL.

J is TRBJ2-5 and V is TRBV25-1; 8 nucleotides agree with TRBD1. The V segment lost 6 bases and the J segment 4 bases; nucleotides outside the gene matches: 16. The CDR3 runs 17 residues. The germline gives CDR1 MGHDK, CDR2 SYGVNS. CDR3 in DNA: TGTGCCAGCAGCCGAAGTTCAGGGGGCGGGTCGGGAGAGACCCAGTACTTC. The encoded protein is CASSRSSGGGSGETQYF.

The rearrangement uses TRBV20-1 and TRBJ1-2, with D hard to call. This CDR3 contains 11 residues. Germline assignment: CDR1 DFQATT and CDR2 SNEGSKA (reference sequence). V lost 6 bases to trimming and J lost 4 bases, with 9 bases between them. The CDR3 coding sequence is TGCAGTGCGCTGGACTTCTATGGCTACACCTTC. Translation: CSALDFYGYTF.

This clone was seen only a few times. This chain uses TRBV7-9 with TRBJ1-2; TRBD1 might be the D (6 bases). The germline V gene encodes CDR1 SEHNR and CDR2 FQNEAQ (reference sequence). V lost 0 bases and J lost 4, with 9 bases in between. This CDR3 is 14 amino acids long. The CDR3: CASSLADRFYGYTF. The CDR3, as DNA: TGTGCCAGCAGCTTAGCCGACAGGTTCTATGGCTACACCTTC.

There are a few counts of this clone. The gene calls are TRBV5-1 and TRBJ1-5; 7 positions agree with TRBD1. Germline V gives CDR1 SGHRS, CDR2 YFSETQ. V lost 0 bases and J lost 5; bases outside the gene matches: 2. The CDR3 loop spans 14 amino acids. CDR3 DNA sequence: TGCGCCAGCAGCTTGGAAGGGGGCCATCAGCCCCAGCATTTT. This translates into CASSLEGGHQPQHF.

This clone was recorded a few times. The chain employs TRBV14 and TRBJ1-2; unclear D gene. The germline gives CDR1 SGHDN, CDR2 FVKESK. The germline V and J ends were trimmed by 0 bases and 5 bases, with 13 bases remaining between them. The CDR3 length is 15 residues. The CDR3 region is CASSQDRMTGYGYTF. The CDR3 nucleotides read TGTGCCAGCAGCCAAGATCGGATGACGGGGTATGGCTACACCTTC.

This chain uses TRBV6-1 with TRBJ1-5; no clear D. Germline values: CDR1 MNHNS, CDR2 SASEGT. Trimming left V 5 bases short and J 9 bases short, with 14 bases between. This CDR3 has 13 residues. The CDR3 sequence: CASSPQPPLPQHF. Here the CDR3 DNA reads TGTGCCAGCAGTCCCCAGCCTCCCTTGCCCCAGCATTTT.

The rearrangement links TRBV27 to TRBJ2-7; D unclear. The CDR3 covers 11 residues. Trimming shortened V by 6 bases and J by 4 bases, and 7 bases separated the two germline ends. Germline V gene data show CDR1 as MNHEY and CDR2 as SMNVEV (reference sequence). The CDR3, as DNA: TGTGCCAGCAGCCAGCATTACGAGCAGTACTTC. It is translated as CASSQHYEQYF.

This clone showed up just a few times. The CDR3 DNA reads as TGTGCCAGCAGCACGGGACAGAGTTATAACACTGAAGCTTTCTTT. It is translated as CASSTGQSYNTEAFF. The genes are TRBV5-6 and TRBJ1-1; 7 nucleotides line up with TRBD1. The CDR3 has 15 amino acids. CDR1 and CDR2 (germline): SGHDT, YYEEEE. V lost 4 bases and J lost 2; bases outside the gene matches: 8.

The genes are TRBV2 and TRBJ2-3; no definite D call. The CDR3 runs to 14 residues. Germline assignment: CDR1 SNHLY and CDR2 FYNNEI. Trimming left V 5 bases short and J 0 bases short, with 9 bases between. The CDR3 protein is CASSRTTSTDTQYF. The CDR3 DNA reads as TGTGCCAGCAGTAGGACCACTAGCACAGATACGCAGTATTTT.